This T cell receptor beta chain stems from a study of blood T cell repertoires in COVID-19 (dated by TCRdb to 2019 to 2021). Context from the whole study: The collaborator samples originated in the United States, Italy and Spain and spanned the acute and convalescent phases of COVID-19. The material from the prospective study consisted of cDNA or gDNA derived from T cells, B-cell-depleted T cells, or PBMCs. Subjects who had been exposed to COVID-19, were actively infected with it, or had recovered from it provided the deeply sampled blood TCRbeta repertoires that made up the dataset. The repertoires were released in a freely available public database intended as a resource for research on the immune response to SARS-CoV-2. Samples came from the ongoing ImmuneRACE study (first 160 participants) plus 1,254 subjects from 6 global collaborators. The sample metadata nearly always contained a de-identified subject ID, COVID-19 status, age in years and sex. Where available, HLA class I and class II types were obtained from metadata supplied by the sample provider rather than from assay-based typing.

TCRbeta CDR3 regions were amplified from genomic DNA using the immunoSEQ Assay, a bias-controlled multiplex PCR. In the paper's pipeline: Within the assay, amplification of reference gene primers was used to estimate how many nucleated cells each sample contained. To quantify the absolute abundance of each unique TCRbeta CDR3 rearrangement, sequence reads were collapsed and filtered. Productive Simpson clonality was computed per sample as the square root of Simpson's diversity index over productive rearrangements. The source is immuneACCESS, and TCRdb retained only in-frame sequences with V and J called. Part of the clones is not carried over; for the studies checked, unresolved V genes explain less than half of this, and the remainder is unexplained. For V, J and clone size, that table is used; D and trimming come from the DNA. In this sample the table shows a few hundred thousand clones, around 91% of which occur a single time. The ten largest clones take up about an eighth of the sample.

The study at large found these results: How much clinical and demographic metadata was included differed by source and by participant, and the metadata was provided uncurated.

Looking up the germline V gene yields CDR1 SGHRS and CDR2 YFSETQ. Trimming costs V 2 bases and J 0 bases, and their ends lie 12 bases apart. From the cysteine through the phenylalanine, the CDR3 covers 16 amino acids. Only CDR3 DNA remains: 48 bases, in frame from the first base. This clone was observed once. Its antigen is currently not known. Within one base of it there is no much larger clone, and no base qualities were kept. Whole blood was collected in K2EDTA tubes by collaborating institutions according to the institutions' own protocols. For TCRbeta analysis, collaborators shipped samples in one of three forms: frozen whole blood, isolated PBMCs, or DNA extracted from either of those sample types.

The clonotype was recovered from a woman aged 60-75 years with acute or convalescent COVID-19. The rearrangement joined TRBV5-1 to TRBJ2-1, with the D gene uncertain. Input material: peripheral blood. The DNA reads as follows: TGCGCCAGCAGCTTCAGGTCAGGAAGCTCCTACAATGAGCAGTTCTTC. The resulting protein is CASSFRSGSSYNEQFF.